These 15 T cell receptor beta chains were sequenced from one sample in a study of beta chain features in type 1 diabetes. General observations from the study: Within each of all four CD4+ subsets, Type 1 diabetes patients had TCRB CDR3s that were moderately but significantly shorter.

These receptors have no identified antigens. The isolated RNA, all of it, was reverse transcribed, so expressed TCRB transcripts were what got sequenced. Repertoires were generated with immunoSEQ multiplex PCR, while TCRdb's copy carries only in-frame clones and drops some. The table records about 360,000 clones, around 12% of them present only once. Material for sequencing was naive CD4+ T cells from blood. The receptors stem from a woman between 18 and 30 years old with type 1 diabetes.

The chain has TRBV5-1 and TRBJ2-3; a possible D gene is TRBD2 (6 bases). Germline V CDR1 and CDR2: SGHRS, YFSETQ. The CDR3 loop spans 15 amino acids. V dropped 4 bases and J dropped 5 bases, with 17 bases sitting between them. In DNA, the CDR3 is TGCGCCAGCAGCCGACAAGTGGGGGGAGAAGATACGCAGTATTTT. As protein: CASSRQVGGEDTQYF.

The CDR3 is CASSREQETQYF. The CDR3 nucleotides are TGTGCCAGCAGCCGGGAGCAAGAGACCCAGTACTTC. J is TRBJ2-5 and V is TRBV7-9; possible D gene TRBD2, 6 bases. The CDR3 loop spans 12 amino acids. V was shortened by 5 bases and J by 2 bases, with 6 bases between the two germline ends. Looked up from germline, CDR1 is SEHNR and CDR2 is FQNEAQ (reference sequence).

In this sample, this clone turned up a few times. This chain links TRBV29-1 with TRBJ2-1; 10 bases match TRBD2. CDR1 is SQVTM, CDR2 ANQGSEA, per germline. The CDR3 extends over 15 amino acids. The trim removed 4 bases at V and 10 bases at J, leaving 13 bases unmatched. CDR3 region: CSVAPRASGSLEQFF. The CDR3 nucleotides read TGCAGCGTTGCCCCACGGGCTAGCGGGAGTCTCGAGCAGTTCTTC.

This clone turned up a few times. The chain uses TRBV9 and TRBJ1-2; D is unclear. This CDR3 is 12 amino acids long. Per the germline V gene, CDR1 is SGDLS and CDR2 is YYNGEE. Trimming removed 2 bases at V and 8 bases at J, with 10 bases between. Here the CDR3 reads CASSVSGRGYTF. In nucleotides, the CDR3 is TGTGCCAGCAGCGTCTCAGGTAGAGGCTACACCTTC.

The rearrangement links TRBV5-4 to TRBJ2-3; perhaps TRBD2 as D (5 bases). Trimming left V 1 base short and J 6 bases short, with 9 bases between. CDR1 and CDR2 from the germline V gene are SGHNT and YYREEE (reference sequence). The CDR3 has 13 amino acids. DNA of the CDR3: TGTGCCAGCAGCTTGTACGGGGTGGATACGCAGTATTTT. Translating gives CASSLYGVDTQYF.

The sample holds a few counts of this clone. The chain's CDR3 is CASSSRGETQYF. CDR3 coding DNA: TGTGCCAGCAGCTCACGAGGGGAGACCCAGTACTTC. The chain is built from TRBV6-6 and TRBJ2-5; D perhaps matches TRBD2 (5 bases). The CDR3 has 12 residues. Trimming cost V 6 bases and J 5 bases, with 10 bases left between them. Germline V gene sequence: CDR1 MNHNY, CDR2 SVGAGI (reference sequence).

This clone was found a few times. The chain carries TRBV7-2 and TRBJ2-7; 7 bases line up with TRBD1. Germline lookup yields CDR1 SGHTA and CDR2 FQGNSA. This CDR3 spans 15 amino acids. V gave up 4 bases and J gave up 5 bases; unmatched junction bases: 11. The CDR3 nucleotides are TGTGCCAGCAGCTCGGGCGAGACAGGGTACCACGAGCAGTACTTC. This encodes CASSSGETGYHEQYF.

V and J are TRBV15 and TRBJ2-1; 10 bases match TRBD2. V trimming: 0 bases; J trimming: 2 bases; junction bases outside the gene matches: 4. Germline V gene sequence: CDR1 LNHNV, CDR2 YYDKDF (reference sequence). CDR3 length equals 17 residues. The CDR3 sequence is CATSRDTSGVTYNEQFF. CDR3 coding DNA: TGTGCCACCAGCAGAGACACTAGCGGGGTGACCTACAATGAGCAGTTCTTC.

This chain links TRBV5-6 with TRBJ1-2; a possible D gene is TRBD1 (5 bases). V was cut by 0 bases and J by 5 bases, with 8 bases left in between. CDR1 is SGHDT and CDR2 is YYEEEE in the germline V gene. The CDR3 spans 13 residues. The CDR3 loop reads CASSLGQLYGYTF. CDR3 nucleotide sequence: TGTGCCAGCAGCTTGGGACAGTTGTATGGCTACACCTTC.

This chain connects TRBV9 to TRBJ2-7; the match to TRBD2 covers 8 bases. The CDR3 consists of 14 residues. The V gene end was trimmed by 2 bases and the J gene end by 3 bases; junction bases not matched to a gene: 4. CDR1 is SGDLS, CDR2 YYNGEE, per germline. The CDR3 region is CASSVDSGNYEQYF. CDR3 nucleotides: TGTGCCAGCAGCGTGGATAGCGGGAACTACGAGCAGTACTTC.

This clone occurred a few times. V usage is TRBV10-3 and J usage is TRBJ2-3, with TRBD2 as a possible D gene (6 bases). The germline gives CDR1 ENHRY, CDR2 SYGVKD. This CDR3 comprises 13 residues. Trimming left V 8 bases short and J 1 base short, with 10 bases between. The CDR3 sequence is CAIEASGTDTQYF. As DNA, the CDR3 is TGTGCCATCGAGGCTAGCGGCACAGATACGCAGTATTTT.

The chain recombines TRBV5-1 with TRBJ2-1; tentatively, D is TRBD2 (5 bases). Trimming cost V 0 bases and J 5 bases, with 15 bases left between them. CDR1 SGHRS and CDR2 YFSETQ come from the germline V gene. CDR3 length: 16 amino acids. The CDR3 DNA reads as TGCGCCAGCAGCTTGGCTCGGGAATACCAAAACAATGAGCAGTTCTTC. Amino acid sequence: CASSLAREYQNNEQFF. The full variable domain, with the rest looked up from reference TRBV5-1 and TRBJ2-1, is KAGVTQTPRYLIKTRGQQVTLSCSPISGHRSVSWYQQTPGQGLQFLFEYFSETQRNKGNFPGRFSGRQFSNSRSEMNVSTLELGDSALYLCASSLAREYQNNEQFFGPGTRLTVL.

This clone was seen a handful of times. The chain carries TRBV10-3 and TRBJ2-3, with D perhaps matching TRBD1 (6 bases). Per the germline V gene, CDR1 is ENHRY and CDR2 is SYGVKD. Trimming took 4 bases from V and 0 from J, leaving 11 bases between them. This CDR3 comprises 15 residues. CDR3 sequence reads: CAISARTGSTDTQYF. The CDR3 DNA is TGTGCCATCAGTGCACGAACAGGGAGCACAGATACGCAGTATTTT.

This chain uses TRBV6-5 with TRBJ1-2; TRBD1 aligns across 9 bases. The J segment lost 3 bases and the V segment lost 5 bases, leaving 7 bases of the junction unmatched. CDR3 size: 15 residues. The germline CDR1 and CDR2 sequences are MNHEY and SVGAGI. CDR3 sequence: CASSQWDRDDYGYTF. The CDR3 nucleotides are TGTGCCAGCAGTCAATGGGACAGGGACGACTATGGCTACACCTTC.

This clone was observed a few times. The gene calls are TRBV2 and TRBJ1-1, with TRBD1 identical over 8 bases. The CDR3 runs 13 residues. V lost 4 bases and J lost 4; bases outside the gene matches: 2. Germline loops: CDR1 SNHLY, CDR2 FYNNEI. This CDR3 is CASSGTGGTEAFF. CDR3 DNA: TGTGCCAGCAGTGGAACAGGGGGCACTGAAGCTTTCTTT.